These 23 T cell receptor beta chains came from one sample sequenced in a study of T cells expressing NK-cell markers. With the 5' RACE reads reprocessed, TCRdb shows one record per CDR3 protein and no DNA. The sample data list approximately 420,000 distinct CDR3 sequences. The sequenced material came from blood T cells: a sorted CD56 or NKG2C T cell subset, CD4+ or CD8+ T cells, or bulk PBMC T cells (not recorded which). The receptor set was obtained from a woman between 45 and 60 years old in good health.

The chain has TRBV4-1 and TRBJ2-7; TCRdb proposes TRBD1, but this gene call is untestable without DNA. Germline V CDR1 and CDR2: MGHRA, YSYEKL. The CDR3 spans 15 residues. The CDR3 here is CASSHPGQGAREQYF.

The gene calls are TRBV20-1 and TRBJ2-3; with no DNA, the TCRdb D assignment of TRBD1 cannot be verified. Looked up from germline, CDR1 is DFQATT and CDR2 is SNEGSKA (reference sequence). The CDR3 contains 16 residues. The CDR3 here is CSAMGQGVGKTDTQYF.

The V gene is TRBV11-3, the J gene TRBJ2-4; with no DNA, the TCRdb D assignment of TRBD1 cannot be verified. The germline V gene has CDR1 SGHNT and CDR2 YENEEA. This CDR3 is 15 amino acids long. CDR3 loop: CASTRDRGLVDIQYF. The full variable domain, completed using reference TRBV11-3 and TRBJ2-4, is EAGVVQSPRYKIIEKKQPVAFWCNPISGHNTLYWYLQNLGQGPELLIRYENEEAVDDSQLPKDRFSAERLKGVDSTLKIQPAELGDSAVYLCASTRDRGLVDIQYFGAGTRLSVL.

The CDR3 region is CASSEEGQGAIQYF. The genes are TRBV2 and TRBJ2-4; TCRdb outputs TRBD1, but without DNA this stays unchecked. Germline CDR1 reads SNHLY; CDR2 reads FYNNEI. This CDR3 has 14 amino acids.

The chain is built from TRBV5-1 and TRBJ2-7; TCRdb returns TRBD1, unconfirmable since there is no DNA. Germline loops: CDR1 SGHRS, CDR2 YFSETQ. This CDR3 is built from 13 residues. This CDR3 is CASSSPQGVEQYF.

J is TRBJ2-1 and V is TRBV12-5; TCRdb's D call, TRBD1, is unchecked because there is no DNA. The germline gives CDR1 LGHNT, CDR2 FRNRAP. The CDR3 length is 16 residues. CDR3 region: CASGFWDRGLGNEQFF.

This chain uses TRBV9 with TRBJ2-1; with no DNA, the TCRdb D assignment of TRBD1 cannot be verified. The CDR3 sequence is 18 residues long. Germline V gene sequence: CDR1 SGDLS, CDR2 YYNGEE. CDR3 amino acids: CASSVGVAGKGGYNEQFF.

V and J are TRBV5-5 and TRBJ2-7; absent DNA, TCRdb's TRBD2 call cannot be checked. The CDR3 extends over 15 amino acids. CDR1 and CDR2 (germline): SGHKS, YYEKEE (reference sequence). CDR3 sequence reads: CASSAGLAGNYEQYF.

The chain employs TRBV7-2 and TRBJ2-3; the D call of TRBD2 rests on TCRdb alone, since no DNA is present to check it. CDR3 size: 11 residues. CDR1 and CDR2 (germline): SGHTA, FQGNSA. CDR3 amino acids: CASSSGLVRYF.

This chain uses TRBV3-1 with TRBJ1-4; TCRdb returns TRBD1, unconfirmable since there is no DNA. CDR1 LGHDT and CDR2 YNNKEL come from the germline V gene (reference sequence). This CDR3 is 14 amino acids long. CDR3 sequence: CASSRGRTNEKLFF. Full variable domain (rest looked up from reference TRBV3-1 and TRBJ1-4): DTAVSQTPKYLVTQMGNDKSIKCEQNLGHDTMYWYKQDSKKFLKIMFSYNNKELIINETVPNRFSPKSPDKAHLNLHINSLELGDSAVYFCASSRGRTNEKLFFGSGTQLSVL.

CDR3: CASSDFYGANYYGYTF. The chain has TRBV6-4 and TRBJ1-2; TCRdb's D call of TRBD1 is untestable without DNA. The CDR3 has 16 amino acids. Germline CDR1 is MRHNA and CDR2 is SNTAGT.

The chain combines TRBV20-1 with TRBJ2-2; TCRdb selects TRBD2, and the lack of DNA leaves this call unchecked. Per germline, CDR1 DFQATT and CDR2 SNEGSKA (reference sequence). The CDR3 is 17 residues long. CDR3 residues: CSARRAGTSGYGGELFF.

The chain uses TRBV20-1 and TRBJ2-5; TCRdb's D gene call, TRBD1, goes unchecked for lack of DNA. Germline-derived CDR1 and CDR2 are DFQATT and SNEGSKA (reference sequence). The CDR3 covers 14 residues. The CDR3 is CSVPGTGFRETQYF.

The rearrangement links TRBV30 to TRBJ2-3; TCRdb proposes TRBD2, but this gene call is untestable without DNA. Germline assignment: CDR1 GTSNPN and CDR2 SVGIG (reference sequence). The CDR3 runs 20 residues. CDR3 sequence: CAWSVWGIWTSGSTTDTQYF.

The chain joins TRBV29-1 to TRBJ2-7; TCRdb reports TRBD2, a call that lacks DNA to check it against. The CDR3 loop spans 12 amino acids. Looked up from germline, CDR1 is SQVTM and CDR2 is ANQGSEA. CDR3 sequence reads: CSVERLPGEQYF.

The chain combines TRBV5-1 with TRBJ2-6. This CDR3 has 16 residues. CDR1 and CDR2 (germline): SGHRS, YFSETQ. CDR3 sequence: CASSQTPGVGANVLTF.

The CDR3 region is CATSRDRATYEQYF. The chain uses TRBV15 and TRBJ2-7; TCRdb lists TRBD2, though no DNA is available to test this call. The CDR3 is 14 amino acids. Germline CDR1 LNHNV, CDR2 YYDKDF (reference sequence).

The rearrangement joins TRBV18 to TRBJ2-1. The germline V gene encodes CDR1 KGHSH and CDR2 LQKENI. This CDR3 comprises 11 residues. CDR3 amino acids: CASRQINEQFF.

J is TRBJ1-5 and V is TRBV6-5; the TRBD1 assignment by TCRdb is unverifiable without DNA. In germline, CDR1 is MNHEY, CDR2 SVGAGI. This CDR3 comprises 14 residues. The CDR3 region is CASSSTVSNQPQHF.

The rearrangement uses TRBV5-1 and TRBJ2-5; TCRdb reports TRBD2, a call that lacks DNA to check it against. Germline V gives CDR1 SGHRS, CDR2 YFSETQ. The CDR3 extends over 15 amino acids. CDR3 amino acids: CASSRGRSMLETQYF.

The genes are TRBV29-1 and TRBJ2-1; TCRdb's D call, TRBD2, is unchecked because there is no DNA. Germline V CDR1 and CDR2: SQVTM, ANQGSEA. The CDR3 has 14 residues. The CDR3 sequence: CSVVGASRANEQFF.

V is TRBV20-1 and J is TRBJ1-2; no DNA is available, so the TRBD1 call from TCRdb remains unchecked. The CDR3 contains 15 residues. Germline loops: CDR1 DFQATT, CDR2 SNEGSKA (reference sequence). The CDR3 protein is CSARGIQGGQDGYTF.

The gene calls are TRBV27 and TRBJ1-2. Germline CDR1 is MNHEY and CDR2 is SMNVEV (reference sequence). The CDR3 covers 12 residues. CDR3 residues: CASSGDSYGYTF.